The next 29 T cell receptor beta chains were all read from a single sample in a study of T cells in localized non-small cell lung cancer. Method: immunoSEQ multiplex PCR; TCRdb's copy keeps in-frame clones and lacks some. The sample has some 31,000 clones; roughly 80% are singletons. Sequenced here: peripheral blood, sampled before any cancer treatment. These receptors were collected from a male donor at least 60 years old with stage II squamous cell lung carcinoma.

The chain joins TRBV14 to TRBJ1-1; D gene unclear. Trimming left V 1 base short and J 8 bases short, with 11 bases between. In germline, CDR1 is SGHDN, CDR2 FVKESK. The CDR3 length is 13 residues. The CDR3 bases are TGTGCCAGCAGCCAAGTCAGGCAGACGGAAGCTTTCTTT. This translates into CASSQVRQTEAFF.

The rearrangement uses TRBV11-2 and TRBJ1-2; 10 bases map to TRBD1. Germline CDR1 reads SGHAT; CDR2 reads FQNNGV. This CDR3 region has 16 residues. Trimming removed 2 bases from V and 5 bases from J; junction bases left unmatched: 8. CDR3 loop: CASSLTTGTGVYGYTF. The CDR3 nucleotides read TGTGCCAGCAGCTTAACAACCGGGACAGGGGTGTATGGCTACACCTTC. The whole variable domain, filled in from reference TRBV11-2 and TRBJ1-2, reads EAGVAQSPRYKIIEKRQSVAFWCNPISGHATLYWYQQILGQGPKLLIQFQNNGVVDDSQLPKDRFSAERLKGVDSTLKIQPAKLEDSAVYLCASSLTTGTGVYGYTFGSGTRLTVV.

The J gene is TRBJ1-6, the V gene TRBV5-5; tentatively, D is TRBD1 (5 bases). From germline, CDR1 is SGHKS and CDR2 YYEKEE (reference sequence). CDR3 size: 12 residues. Trimming removed 2 bases from V and 11 bases from J, with 8 bases in between. CDR3 sequence reads: CASSFGDPPLHF. In nucleotides, the CDR3 is TGTGCCAGCAGCTTCGGGGACCCACCCCTCCACTTT. The whole variable domain, filled in from reference TRBV5-5 and TRBJ1-6, reads DAGVTQSPTHLIKTRGQQVTLRCSPISGHKSVSWYQQVLGQGPQFIFQYYEKEERGRGNFPDRFSARQFPNYSSELNVNALLLGDSALYLCASSFGDPPLHFGNGTRLTVT.

Only one count was recorded for this clone. This chain connects TRBV18 to TRBJ2-7; the match to TRBD1 covers 9 bases. The germline CDR1 and CDR2 sequences are KGHSH and LQKENI. J was trimmed by 6 bases and V by 6 bases; bases with no gene match: 18. The CDR3 is 17 residues long. The CDR3 DNA reads TGTGCCAGCTCCCCAGTCCCGGGACAGGGATCCACGGGCGAGCAGTACTTC. It encodes CASSPVPGQGSTGEQYF.

This clone was counted once. The chain carries TRBV6-5 and TRBJ2-1; TRBD2 is a possible D gene (6 bases). The CDR3 covers 12 residues. V was clipped by 0 bases and J by 12 bases, with 9 bases between them. From germline, CDR1 is MNHEY and CDR2 SVGAGI. CDR3 DNA sequence: TGTGCCAGCAGTTACTCTGGGACTTCGCAGTTCTTC. It yields the protein CASSYSGTSQFF.

This clone was found a few times. The rearrangement links TRBV6-1 to TRBJ1-3; 8 bases fit TRBD1. The CDR3 covers 14 residues. Germline V gene lookup returns CDR1 MNHNS and CDR2 SASEGT. V shed 4 bases and J 2 bases; nucleotides not matched to a gene: 1. CDR3 nucleotide sequence: TGTGCCAGCAGTGCACAGGGGGCTGGAAACACCATATATTTT. It translates to CASSAQGAGNTIYF.

The chain couples TRBV14 to TRBJ2-7; D remains unclear. There are 15 residues in the CDR3. V was clipped by 0 bases and J by 3 bases, with 12 bases between them. In germline, CDR1 is SGHDN, CDR2 FVKESK. CDR3 residues: CASSQEVGYRYEQYF. In DNA form, the CDR3 reads TGTGCCAGCAGCCAAGAGGTCGGCTATCGCTACGAGCAGTACTTC.

The chain has TRBV5-1 and TRBJ1-4; 9 bases line up with TRBD1. With V trimmed by 4 bases and J by 8 bases, 12 bases remained unmatched. Germline V gene sequence: CDR1 SGHRS, CDR2 YFSETQ. This CDR3 region has 16 residues. The CDR3 region has the DNA TGCGCCAGCAGCAAGGGACAGGGCGGGTTAGGGGAAAAACTGTTTTTT. This sequence encodes CASSKGQGGLGEKLFF.

The gene calls are TRBV11-1 and TRBJ2-3; D is unclear. CDR3 length: 12 residues. Germline V lookup: CDR1 SGHAT, CDR2 FQDESV (reference sequence). Trimming removed 6 bases from V and 1 base from J, with 5 bases in between. The CDR3 reads CASSMGTDTQYF. The CDR3 bases are TGTGCCAGCAGTATGGGCACAGATACGCAGTATTTT.

The rearrangement joins TRBV27 to TRBJ1-1; 7 bases align to TRBD1. V shed 6 bases and J 0 bases; nucleotides not matched to a gene: 4. CDR3 length equals 14 residues. Germline V CDR1 and CDR2: MNHEY, SMNVEV (reference sequence). CDR3 nucleotides: TGTGCCAGCAGCCCGACAGGGATGAACACTGAAGCTTTCTTT. Translating it yields CASSPTGMNTEAFF.

The CDR3 loop is CAWRNQGGYGYTF. CDR3 nucleotide sequence: TGTGCCTGGAGGAATCAGGGGGGCTATGGCTACACCTTC. The V and J genes are TRBV30 and TRBJ1-2, with 7 bases that match TRBD1. Germline loops: CDR1 GTSNPN, CDR2 SVGIG (reference sequence). The V and J ends lost 3 bases and 4 bases, in that order; junction bases with no gene match: 5. The CDR3 covers 13 residues.

The rearrangement uses TRBV5-5 and TRBJ2-3; D is ambiguous. Germline values: CDR1 SGHKS, CDR2 YYEKEE (reference sequence). Deletions cut 0 bases from V and 0 bases from J, with 8 bases between. The CDR3 runs 15 residues. CDR3 in DNA: TGTGCCAGCAGCTTGGCTGTCATTAGCACAGATACGCAGTATTTT. Residues: CASSLAVISTDTQYF.

A few counts support this clone. The V call is TRBV5-8, the J call TRBJ1-5; the match to TRBD1 covers 7 bases. The J segment lost 2 bases and the V segment lost 4 bases, leaving 9 bases of the junction unmatched. CDR3 length: 16 residues. The germline V gene has CDR1 SGHTS and CDR2 YDEGEE. The CDR3 bases are TGTGCCAGCAGCAGACAAGACAGGGATCGCAATCAGCCCCAGCATTTT. This encodes CASSRQDRDRNQPQHF.

This rearrangement joins TRBV9 to TRBJ1-1, with 8 bases fitting TRBD1. The CDR3 is 13 amino acids. The J segment lost 5 bases and the V segment lost 4 bases, leaving 4 bases of the junction unmatched. Germline lookup yields CDR1 SGDLS and CDR2 YYNGEE. DNA for the CDR3: TGTGCCAGCAGCACCAGGGGGCAGACTGAAGCTTTCTTT. The encoded protein is CASSTRGQTEAFF.

The chain joins TRBV13 to TRBJ2-3; D perhaps matches TRBD2 (6 bases). CDR1 is PRHDT, CDR2 FYEKMQ, per germline (reference sequence). The CDR3 consists of 14 residues. V was pared by 6 bases and J by 5 bases, with 15 bases between. The CDR3 loop reads CASRIRMGGDTQYF. In DNA form, the CDR3 reads TGTGCCAGCAGGATTAGGATGGGGGGAGATACGCAGTATTTT.

This clone was found a few times. As DNA, the CDR3 is TGTGCCAGCACCTCGACTAGCGGGGGCCAAGAGATTCAGTACTTC. Protein product: CASTSTSGGQEIQYF. The chain has TRBV7-9 and TRBJ2-4; 12 nucleotides align to TRBD2. This CDR3 comprises 15 residues. CDR1 is SEHNR and CDR2 is FQNEAQ in the germline V gene (reference sequence). Unmatched junction bases numbered 11, after V lost 7 bases and J lost 10 bases.

The rearrangement joins TRBV5-1 to TRBJ1-1, with a weak D call TRBD1 (6 bases). Germline loops: CDR1 SGHRS, CDR2 YFSETQ. Trimming took off 2 bases at V and 5 bases at J, with 16 bases between the two ends. This CDR3 region has 15 residues. This chain's CDR3 is CASSFGSGVGTEAFF. DNA for the CDR3: TGCGCCAGCAGCTTCGGATCAGGGGTGGGGACTGAAGCTTTCTTT. The full variable domain, completed using reference TRBV5-1 and TRBJ1-1, is KAGVTQTPRYLIKTRGQQVTLSCSPISGHRSVSWYQQTPGQGLQFLFEYFSETQRNKGNFPGRFSGRQFSNSRSEMNVSTLELGDSALYLCASSFGSGVGTEAFFGQGTRLTVV.

This clone was seen a handful of times. The chain joins TRBV6-5 to TRBJ1-6; 10 bases agree with TRBD1. J was trimmed by 9 bases and V by 0 bases; bases with no gene match: 2. CDR1 and CDR2 from the germline V gene are MNHEY and SVGAGI. The CDR3 length is 15 residues. CDR3 residues: CASSYSGTGASPLHF. CDR3 nucleotide sequence: TGTGCCAGCAGTTACTCAGGGACAGGGGCTTCACCCCTCCACTTT.

V and J are TRBV10-3 and TRBJ1-1; unclear D gene. Germline V gives CDR1 ENHRY, CDR2 SYGVKD. Trimming pared 6 bases from V and 3 bases from J, leaving 14 bases between. The CDR3 sequence is 14 residues long. The CDR3 DNA reads TGTGCCATCAGCTACTCCCGAGGAGACACTGAAGCTTTCTTT. This sequence encodes CAISYSRGDTEAFF.

This clone was recorded once. The chain couples TRBV6-6 to TRBJ2-7; tentative D call: TRBD2 (6 bases). Looked up from germline, CDR1 is MNHNY and CDR2 is SVGAGI (reference sequence). Trimming took 7 bases from V and 3 from J, leaving 19 bases between them. This CDR3 has 15 residues. DNA for the CDR3: TGTGCCAGCACCAGCGGGTGGCAGGGCTACTACGAGCAGTACTTC. Protein sequence: CASTSGWQGYYEQYF.

This sequence joins TRBV6-5 and TRBJ1-3; D perhaps matches TRBD1 (6 bases). The CDR3 is made up of 15 amino acids. The germline V and J ends were trimmed by 7 bases and 10 bases, with 23 bases remaining between them. Germline V lookup: CDR1 MNHEY, CDR2 SVGAGI. In DNA form, the CDR3 reads TGTGCCAGCACTACAAACGGGGGGGCCCGAGGGACCATATATTTT. Translated: CASTTNGGARGTIYF.

The genes are TRBV5-8 and TRBJ2-3; D is unresolved. This CDR3 is built from 16 residues. Germline lookup yields CDR1 SGHTS and CDR2 YDEGEE. Trimming cost V 0 bases and J 4 bases, with 15 bases left between them. This chain's CDR3 is CASSLGPLRQADTQYF. CDR3 bases: TGTGCCAGCAGCTTGGGCCCTCTAAGGCAAGCAGATACGCAGTATTTT.

The chain employs TRBV6-1 and TRBJ1-1; D unclear. This CDR3 has 13 residues. Germline V lookup: CDR1 MNHNS, CDR2 SASEGT. The germline V and J ends were trimmed by 6 bases and 5 bases, with 13 bases remaining between them. CDR3 sequence reads: CASRLEVRTEAFF. CDR3 sequence (DNA): TGTGCCAGCAGACTAGAGGTTCGGACTGAAGCTTTCTTT.

The chain joins TRBV5-1 to TRBJ1-2; unclear D gene. The CDR3 length is 12 residues. Germline values: CDR1 SGHRS, CDR2 YFSETQ. V was shortened by 0 bases and J by 6 bases, with 6 bases between the two germline ends. CDR3: CASSLGGNGYTF. The CDR3 DNA is TGCGCCAGCAGCTTGGGGGGTAATGGCTACACCTTC.

This CDR3 is CASSEYGALEPQHF. CDR3 coding DNA: TGTGCCAGCAGTGAATACGGGGCCCTCGAGCCCCAGCATTTT. The chain recombines TRBV2 with TRBJ1-5, with D maybe TRBD1 (5 bases). This CDR3 is built from 14 residues. Trimming shortened V by 2 bases and J by 8 bases, and 13 bases separated the two germline ends. From germline, CDR1 is SNHLY and CDR2 FYNNEI.

This clone has only one observation. The chain combines TRBV27 with TRBJ2-7; 7 bases are shared with TRBD1. Germline V CDR1 and CDR2: MNHEY, SMNVEV (reference sequence). Trimming cost V 6 bases and J 0 bases; bases outside gene matches: 8. The CDR3 sequence is 15 residues long. The CDR3 reads CASSPINRGSYEQYF. CDR3 nucleotides: TGTGCCAGCAGCCCGATAAACAGGGGCTCCTACGAGCAGTACTTC.

The chain combines TRBV27 with TRBJ1-2; D gene unclear. The length of the CDR3 is 14 residues. Trimming took 0 bases from V and 4 from J, leaving 9 bases between them. Germline lookup yields CDR1 MNHEY and CDR2 SMNVEV (reference sequence). The CDR3 nucleotides are TGTGCCAGCAGTTTATCGCCGGAGTTCTATGGCTACACCTTC. Translated, it gives CASSLSPEFYGYTF.

The chain is built from TRBV5-1 and TRBJ2-3, with 9 bases lining up with TRBD2. CDR1 SGHRS and CDR2 YFSETQ come from the germline V gene. V shed 3 bases, J shed 4 bases, and the junction held 9 bases outside the gene matches. This CDR3 comprises 16 residues. CDR3 DNA sequence: TGCGCCAGCAGCTGGACCGCGGGAGGGCAGGCAGATACGCAGTATTTT. This gives the protein CASSWTAGGQADTQYF.

J is TRBJ2-2 and V is TRBV18; no definite D call. V shed 8 bases and J shed 3 bases, with 16 bases lying between them. In germline, CDR1 is KGHSH, CDR2 LQKENI. This CDR3 is built from 15 residues. In DNA form, the CDR3 reads TGTGCCAGCGGGATGGGCCTGACTTACACCGGGGAGCTGTTTTTT. It encodes CASGMGLTYTGELFF. Filled out from reference TRBV18 and TRBJ2-2, the complete variable domain reads NAGVMQNPRHLVRRRGQEARLRCSPMKGHSHVYWYRQLPEEGLKFMVYLQKENIIDESGMPKERFSAEFPKEGPSILRIQQVVRGDSAAYFCASGMGLTYTGELFFGEGSRLTVL.